The source of this T cell receptor beta chain is a study of T cells in Graves' hyperthyroidism and ophthalmopathy (dated by TCRdb to between 2018 and 2021). Study-level background: Peripheral blood was sampled at the time of initial diagnosis, prior to any treatment. To identify TCR V-J signatures that set the groups apart, the researchers used a discovery cohort of 90 to 100 patients, made up of about 44 with Graves' ophthalmopathy and approximately 57 with stable Graves' hyperthyroidism. An independent validation cohort of 18 to 20 hyperthyroidism patients and approximately 17 patients who later progressed to ophthalmopathy tested prospective prediction of ophthalmopathy. The approximately 100 discovery patients were divided at random into training and test sets in a 7:3 ratio. In roughly six Graves' hyperthyroidism patients, the study also compared T-cell repertoires from thyroid tissue with T-cell repertoires from blood. After sampling, hyperthyroidism patients received methimazole starting at 30 mg daily, and ophthalmopathy patients received high-dose intravenous methylprednisolone. TCR Vbeta CDR3 sequencing of 135 peripheral blood samples (over 40 ophthalmopathy, 75 to 80 hyperthyroidism and approximately 17 progressor patients) is reported in the paper. Overall study outcomes, separate from this receptor: Blood samples also contained most of the expanded thyroid clonotypes (frequency above 0.001), which suggests that blood repertoires may reflect thyroid immune responses. Sample size was not statistically predetermined, and blinding of investigators to group allocation was not performed. In cross-validation, a model built on a 13 V-J signature told ophthalmopathy apart from stable hyperthyroidism with approximately 91% sensitivity and about 81% specificity, and in testing the same model reached 80%/75%. During validation, the model predicted progression to ophthalmopathy a median of approximately 6.5 months ahead of onset, with around 71% sensitivity and under 85% specificity.

Stable Graves' hyperthyroidism was defined as the absence of progression to ophthalmopathy over 18 months of follow-up. Hyperthyroidism patients were newly diagnosed, had a disease duration of under 2 months, and were aged 18 to 65 years. Exclusion was applied to patients with uncontrolled infections, other autoimmune diseases, pregnancy or lactation. Clinical symptoms, serum thyroxine and TRAb, thyroid ultrasound, and orbital computed tomography formed the basis for the diagnoses. PBMCs were isolated from more than 8 ml of fresh peripheral blood by Ficoll-Paque density gradient centrifugation. Trizol reagent was used to extract total RNA, and RNA quality was then checked on an Agilent 2100 Bioanalyzer. Amplification of TCR beta CDR3 regions was carried out from RNA transcripts. A first-round RT-PCR of the TCR CDR3 used the HTBI primer set with the Qiagen OneStep RT-PCR kit. The libraries were constructed in a second round of multiplex PCR and then size-selected and purified. Sequencing of the libraries was done on an Illumina HiSeq2000 using paired-end 100 bp reads. As for the original processing: SOAPnuke was used to process the raw data, throwing out any read that contained adapters or uncalled bases, had a mean Phred below 15, or lacked an exact constant-primer or identifier match. COPE v1.2.5 was used to merge the high-quality paired reads, and each unique nucleotide sequence was defined as a clonotype. MiTCR v1.1 was used to align clonotypes to the IMGT TRBV, TRBD and TRBJ reference segments. Only V-J combinations with frequency above 0.0001, covering 99% to 99.2% of repertoires, were analysed. A TCS score was defined as the ratio of F50 (clonal expansion) to E x V (chaos), with BLOSUM62-based TCRdist applied between CDR3 peptides within each V-J. Welch's t-statistics and random forest reduced 450 to 600 V-J features to 10 to 15, which were used in a naive Bayes classifier (R e1071). TCRdb applied fastp at Q25 and MiXCR to the public reads, then kept only in-frame beta chains. When rows share a CDR3 protein, they turn into one entry using the most common DNA and genes. TCRdb assigned the V and J calls; the authors' analysis was not used. Here the sample has about 360,000 distinct CDR3 sequences; over 10% occur a single time. The ten biggest clones cover less than 10% of the sample.

The CDR3 covers 17 residues, taking in both the cysteine and the phenylalanine. Only the CDR3 portion is preserved as DNA: 51 bases, with reading frame beginning at the first base. The CDR1 and CDR2 encoded by the germline V gene are SGHVS and FQNEAQ. V is cut back by 5 bases and J by 5 bases, with 15 bases in the junction unmatched. This clonotype came up many times. Its antigen remains unidentified. The record has no base qualities; no much larger clone is one base away. The chain is encoded by TRBV7-8 joined to TRBJ2-3; TRBD2 matches 8 bases in the middle. The sequenced material came from blood. This clonotype was obtained from a woman between 18 and 29 years old with Graves' hyperthyroidism. CDR3 sequence: CASSPNRIGRAGDTQYF. The bases are TGTGCCAGCAGCCCGAACCGAATCGGGAGGGCCGGAGATACGCAGTATTTT.